The TCR beta chain under discussion was sequenced for a study of T cell responses to AZD1222 COVID-19 vaccine. V was cut by 6 bases and J by 3 bases, with 8 bases left in between. Germline CDR1 MDHEN, CDR2 SYDVKM. The CDR3 totals 12 residues. Details on this clone: Its antigen is currently unknown.

The study, taken as a whole, reports: Researchers took repertoire samples only after the peak T cell response had come. Among vaccine-associated CD4 TCRs, coverage spanned spike, with dominance at 160-218 and 743-854. Nearly half of spike-specific TCRs reportedly target unmutated variant regions.

Using immunoSEQ multiplex PCR, the repertoire was profiled, and TCRdb retains in-frame clones only, with some absent. The sample carries under 150,000 clones, 92% recorded once. This TCR derives from an adult in good health. Material: peripheral blood, obtained on day 0 of AZD1222 vaccination. The chain employs TRBV28 and TRBJ1-2; the D is unclear. The CDR3 nucleotides are TGTGCCAGCAGCGACACGGACTATGGCTACACCTTC. The encoded protein is CASSDTDYGYTF.